This T cell receptor beta chain was sequenced in a study of blood T cell repertoires in COVID-19. At the level of the study: Italy, Spain and the United States were the sources of the convalescent and acute COVID-19 samples. The cDNA or gDNA used as material had been derived from T cells, B-cell-depleted T cells, or PBMCs.

Methods used by the authors: Amplification of reference gene primers provided the estimated nucleated cell counts. TCRdb keeps only in-frame clones here, not all; method: immunoSEQ multiplex PCR. From that table come the V and J calls and clone size; the DNA was used to work out D and trimming. The sample has over 300,000 clones; roughly 90% are singletons. The length of the CDR3 is 15 residues. The germline CDR1 and CDR2 sequences are GTSNPN and SVGIG (reference sequence). V was clipped by 0 bases and J by 5 bases, with 13 bases between them. This TCR was sampled from a man between 40 and 49 years old with acute or convalescent COVID-19. The chain employs TRBV30 and TRBJ2-2, with D uncertain. Source material: peripheral blood. In nucleotides, the CDR3 is TGTGCCTGGAGTGTCTTGCGGCGCAATACCGGGGAGCTGTTTTTT. Amino acid sequence: CAWSVLRRNTGELFF. The full variable domain, in which reference TRBV30 and TRBJ2-2 provide the parts outside the CDR3, is SQTIHQWPATLVQPVGSPLSLECTVEGTSNPNLYWYRQAAGRGLQLLFYSVGIGQISSEVPQNLSASRPQDRQFILSSKKLLLSDSGFYLCAWSVLRRNTGELFFGEGSRLTVL.